The rows below give T cell receptor beta chains drawn from one sample of a study of regulatory T cells in long-lasting Graves disease. MiXCR was run by TCRdb on the multiplex PCR reads, yielding one entry per CDR3 protein. The sample carries about 430,000 distinct CDR3 sequences, roughly 21% recorded once. The sample consisted of peripheral blood mononuclear cells (PBMCs), taken when the disease was refractory, from a patient treated with antithyroid drugs. The receptors derive from a female donor with Graves disease. Each CDR3 is given with its conserved first and last residue. A D gene is named only where the DNA matches it firmly. Where a row states a size, it is once, few, many or the class of an expanded clone; other rows omit it.

CDR3aa | CDR3nt | abundance | j_gene | v_gene | d_gene
CASSPPGQGGTGELFF | TGTGCCAGCAGTCCTCCGGGACAGGGTGGCACCGGGGAGCTGTTTTTT | NA | TRBJ2-2 | TRBV28 | TRBD1
CSASDRDRNQPQHF | TGCAGTGCTTCCGACAGGGATCGAAATCAGCCCCAGCATTTT | NA | TRBJ1-5 | TRBV20-1 | TRBD1
CASSFAGQGETQYF | TGTGCCAGCAGCTTTGCAGGGCAGGGAGAGACCCAGTACTTC | many | TRBJ2-5 | TRBV5-6 | NA
CARGRLAGAGETQYF | TGTGCCCGCGGACGACTAGCGGGAGCCGGAGAGACCCAGTACTTC | NA | TRBJ2-5 | TRBV11-2 | TRBD2
CASSLLRPGTGEKETQYF | TGTGCCAGCAGTCTCCTCAGACCCGGGACAGGGGAGAAAGAGACCCAGTACTTC | NA | TRBJ2-5 | TRBV28 | TRBD1
CSVEVGTDTQYF | TGCAGCGTTGAAGTAGGTACAGATACGCAGTATTTT | NA | TRBJ2-3 | TRBV29-1 | NA
CSADTYEQYF | TGCAGTGCTGACACCTACGAGCAGTACTTC | few | TRBJ2-7 | TRBV20-1 | NA
CASSQARGVGGYTF | TGTGCCAGCAGCCAAGCTCGGGGGGTGGGAGGCTACACCTTC | NA | TRBJ1-2 | TRBV3-1 | NA
CATSRGNSGLQETQYF | TGTGCCACCAGCAGAGGGAACAGCGGTCTCCAAGAGACCCAGTACTTC | NA | TRBJ2-5 | TRBV15 | NA
CASPSSSGNTIYF | TGTGCCAGTCCGTCGAGCTCTGGAAACACCATATATTTT | many | TRBJ1-3 | TRBV28 | NA
CASSLTPSPRAGQHF | TGTGCCAGCAGTTTAACCCCATCTCCTAGGGCAGGCCAGCATTTT | NA | TRBJ1-5 | TRBV27 | NA
CASSPGGNEQFF | TGTGCCAGCAGTCCCGGCGGAAATGAGCAGTTCTTC | many | TRBJ2-1 | TRBV27 | NA
CASSYGDDNSPLHF | TGTGCCAGCAGTTACGGGGATGATAATTCACCCCTCCACTTT | many | TRBJ1-6 | TRBV6-5 | NA
CASSSGASGQETQYF | TGTGCCAGCAGCTCGGGGGCTAGCGGACAAGAGACCCAGTACTTC | many | TRBJ2-5 | TRBV11-3 | NA
CASIRDFGSYNEQFF | TGCGCCAGCATCCGGGACTTTGGCTCCTACAATGAGCAGTTCTTC | NA | TRBJ2-1 | TRBV4-1 | NA
CASSDEGPSSTGELFF | TGCGCCAGCAGTGACGAGGGGCCGTCTTCAACCGGGGAGCTGTTTTTT | many | TRBJ2-2 | TRBV10-2 | NA
CAGRQGASGANVLTF | TGTGCCGGCAGACAGGGGGCCTCTGGGGCCAACGTCCTGACTTTC | many | TRBJ2-6 | TRBV2 | TRBD1
CASSPNRQPVNTEAFF | TGTGCCAGCAGCCCCAACCGACAGCCCGTGAACACTGAAGCTTTCTTT | NA | TRBJ1-1 | TRBV3-1 | NA
CASSLSLLEDEQFF | TGTGCCAGCAGCTTAAGCCTTCTGGAAGATGAGCAGTTCTTC | few | TRBJ2-1 | TRBV11-1 | NA
CASSTSGQGLVRQHF | TGTGCCAGCAGTACCTCGGGACAGGGATTGGTGCGCCAGCATTTT | many | TRBJ1-5 | TRBV6-1 | TRBD1
CATGDRDGYRSNQPQHF | TGCGCCACCGGGGACAGGGATGGTTATAGAAGCAATCAGCCCCAGCATTTT | many | TRBJ1-5 | TRBV10-1 | TRBD1
CASNPDGRNTGELFF | TGTGCCAGCAACCCCGATGGGCGGAACACCGGGGAGCTGTTTTTT | NA | TRBJ2-2 | TRBV11-1 | NA
CSGRTGAGSGKYEQYF | TGCAGCGGGCGGACAGGAGCGGGAAGCGGGAAATACGAGCAGTACTTC | NA | TRBJ2-7 | TRBV29-1 | NA
CASSQSTGRTGELFF | TGTGCCAGCAGCCAATCCACAGGGCGTACCGGGGAGCTGTTTTTT | many | TRBJ2-2 | TRBV7-8 | NA
CASSSPGGSTDTQYF | TGTGCCAGCAGTTCCCCGGGCGGGAGCACAGATACGCAGTATTTT | few | TRBJ2-3 | TRBV28 | NA
CSARGGGSGTDTQYF | TGCAGTGCTAGAGGCGGTGGGAGTGGCACAGATACGCAGTATTTT | NA | TRBJ2-3 | TRBV20-1 | NA
CASTTRTRSAGELFF | TGTGCCAGCACCACTAGGACTAGGAGCGCCGGGGAGCTGTTTTTT | few | TRBJ2-2 | TRBV27 | TRBD2